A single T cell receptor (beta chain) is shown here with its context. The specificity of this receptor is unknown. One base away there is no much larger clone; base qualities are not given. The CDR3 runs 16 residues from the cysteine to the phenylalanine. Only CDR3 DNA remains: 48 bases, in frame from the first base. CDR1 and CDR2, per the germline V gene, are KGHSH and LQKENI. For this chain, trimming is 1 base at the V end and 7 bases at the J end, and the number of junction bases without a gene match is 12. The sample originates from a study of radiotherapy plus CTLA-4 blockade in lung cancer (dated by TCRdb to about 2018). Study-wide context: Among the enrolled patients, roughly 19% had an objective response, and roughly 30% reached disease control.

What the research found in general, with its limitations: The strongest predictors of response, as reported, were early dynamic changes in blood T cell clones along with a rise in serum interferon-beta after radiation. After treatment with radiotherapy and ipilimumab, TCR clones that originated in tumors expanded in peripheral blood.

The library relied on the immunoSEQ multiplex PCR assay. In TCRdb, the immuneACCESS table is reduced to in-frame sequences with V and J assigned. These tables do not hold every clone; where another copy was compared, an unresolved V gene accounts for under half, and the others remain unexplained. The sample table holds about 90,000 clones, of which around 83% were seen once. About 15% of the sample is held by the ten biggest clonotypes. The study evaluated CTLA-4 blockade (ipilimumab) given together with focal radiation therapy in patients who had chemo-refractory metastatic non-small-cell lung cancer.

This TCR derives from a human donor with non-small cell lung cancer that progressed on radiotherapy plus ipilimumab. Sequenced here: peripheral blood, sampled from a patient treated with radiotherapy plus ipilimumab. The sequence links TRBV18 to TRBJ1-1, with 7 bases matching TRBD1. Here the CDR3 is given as CASSPQGVRGGHEAFF. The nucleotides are TGTGCCAGCTCACCACAGGGGGTCAGGGGGGGCCATGAAGCTTTCTTT.